This T cell receptor (beta chain) was sequenced for a study of control samples from healthy donors and cancer patients. From germline, CDR1 is MNHNY and CDR2 SVGAGI (reference sequence). The CDR3 contains 14 residues. Trimming at V came to 6 bases and at J to 8 bases, leaving 5 bases not matched to a gene. Here immunoSEQ multiplex PCR was the method, and the copy in TCRdb shows in-frame clones only, minus some. The table records hundreds of thousands of clones, around nine tenths of them present only once. The chain links TRBV6-6 to TRBJ1-6, with 9 bases fitting TRBD1. The sample comprised PBMCs. The receptor was isolated from a man in his forties with head and neck cancer. CDR3 nucleotides: TGTGCCAGCAGAGGACAGGGGACGGATTCACCCCTCCACTTT. As protein: CASRGQGTDSPLHF.